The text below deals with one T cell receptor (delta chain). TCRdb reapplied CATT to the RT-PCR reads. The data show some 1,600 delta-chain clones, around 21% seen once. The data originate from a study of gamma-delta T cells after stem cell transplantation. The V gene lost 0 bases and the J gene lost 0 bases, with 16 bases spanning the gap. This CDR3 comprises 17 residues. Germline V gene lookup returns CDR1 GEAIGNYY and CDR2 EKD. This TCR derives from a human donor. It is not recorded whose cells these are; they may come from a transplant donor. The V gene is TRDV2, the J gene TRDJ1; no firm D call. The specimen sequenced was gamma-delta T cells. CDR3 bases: TGTGCCTGTGACACCGTAGCTGGATTGGGTTACACCGATAAACTCATCTTT. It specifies CACDTVAGLGYTDKLIF.